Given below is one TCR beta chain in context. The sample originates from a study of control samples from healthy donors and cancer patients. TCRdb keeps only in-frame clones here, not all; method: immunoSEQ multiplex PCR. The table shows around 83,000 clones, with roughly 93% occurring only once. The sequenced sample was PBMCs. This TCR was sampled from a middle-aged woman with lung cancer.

DNA of the CDR3: TGCGCCAGCAGCTCCCTAGCGGGGGTGGAGCAGTACTTC. It yields the protein CASSSLAGVEQYF. The genes are TRBV5-1 and TRBJ2-7, with TRBD2 matching 10 bases. Losses at the gene ends were 3 bases for V and 7 bases for J; bases not matched to a gene: 4. CDR1 is SGHRS and CDR2 is YFSETQ in the germline V gene. The CDR3 is 13 residues long.